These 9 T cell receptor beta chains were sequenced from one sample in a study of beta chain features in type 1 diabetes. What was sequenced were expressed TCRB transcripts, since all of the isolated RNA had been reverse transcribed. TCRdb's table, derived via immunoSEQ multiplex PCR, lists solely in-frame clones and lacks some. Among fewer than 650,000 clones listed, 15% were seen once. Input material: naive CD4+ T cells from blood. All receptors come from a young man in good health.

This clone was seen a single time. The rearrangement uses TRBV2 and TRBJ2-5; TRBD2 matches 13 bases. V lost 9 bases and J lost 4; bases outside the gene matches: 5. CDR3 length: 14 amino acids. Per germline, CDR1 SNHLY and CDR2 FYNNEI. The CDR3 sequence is CARLTSGRGETQYF. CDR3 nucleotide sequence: TGTGCCAGACTCACTAGCGGGAGGGGAGAGACCCAGTACTTC.

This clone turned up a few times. The CDR3: CASSESPAGAYEQYF. Here the CDR3 DNA reads TGTGCCAGCAGTGAATCCCCCGCGGGGGCCTACGAGCAGTACTTC. The rearrangement uses TRBV25-1 and TRBJ2-7; 7 positions match TRBD2. The CDR3 totals 15 residues. J lost 2 bases, V lost 1 base, and 5 bases had no gene match. From germline, CDR1 is MGHDK and CDR2 SYGVNS.

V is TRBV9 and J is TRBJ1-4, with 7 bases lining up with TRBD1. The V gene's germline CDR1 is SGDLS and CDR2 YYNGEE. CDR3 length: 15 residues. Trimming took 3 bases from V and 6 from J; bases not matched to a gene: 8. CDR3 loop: CASSDDRELHEKLFF. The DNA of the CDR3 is TGTGCCAGCAGCGACGACAGGGAACTTCATGAAAAACTGTTTTTT.

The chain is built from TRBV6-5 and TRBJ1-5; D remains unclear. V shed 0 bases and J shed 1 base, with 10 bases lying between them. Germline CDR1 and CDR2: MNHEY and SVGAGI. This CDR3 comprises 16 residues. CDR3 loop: CASSYSKLTSNQPQHF. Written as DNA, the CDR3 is TGTGCCAGCAGTTACTCCAAGTTGACGAGCAATCAGCCCCAGCATTTT.

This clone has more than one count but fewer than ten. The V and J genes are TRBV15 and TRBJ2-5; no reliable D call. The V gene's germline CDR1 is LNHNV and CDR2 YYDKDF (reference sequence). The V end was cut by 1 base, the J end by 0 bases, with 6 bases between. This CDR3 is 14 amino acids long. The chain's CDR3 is CATSRAGNQETQYF. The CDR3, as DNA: TGTGCCACCAGCAGAGCCGGAAACCAAGAGACCCAGTACTTC.

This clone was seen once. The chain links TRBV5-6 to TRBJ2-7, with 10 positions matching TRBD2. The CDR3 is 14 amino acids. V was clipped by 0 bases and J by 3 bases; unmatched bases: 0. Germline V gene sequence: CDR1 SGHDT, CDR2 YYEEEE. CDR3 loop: CASSLASGSYEQYF. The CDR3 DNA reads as TGTGCCAGCAGCTTGGCTAGCGGGAGCTACGAGCAGTACTTC.

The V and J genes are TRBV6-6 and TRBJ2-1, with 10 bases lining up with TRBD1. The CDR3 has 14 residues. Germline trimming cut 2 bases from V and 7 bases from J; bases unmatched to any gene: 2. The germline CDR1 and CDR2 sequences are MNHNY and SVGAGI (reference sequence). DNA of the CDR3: TGTGCCAGCAGTTACGGGGACAGGGGTAATGAGCAGTTCTTC. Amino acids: CASSYGDRGNEQFF.

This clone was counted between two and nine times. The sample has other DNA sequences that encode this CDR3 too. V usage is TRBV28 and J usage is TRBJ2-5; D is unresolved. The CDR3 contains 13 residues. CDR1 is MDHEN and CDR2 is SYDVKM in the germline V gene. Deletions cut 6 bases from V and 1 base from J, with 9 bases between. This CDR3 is CASSLDRQETQYF. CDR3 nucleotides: TGTGCCAGCAGCCTGGACCGCCAAGAGACCCAGTACTTC.

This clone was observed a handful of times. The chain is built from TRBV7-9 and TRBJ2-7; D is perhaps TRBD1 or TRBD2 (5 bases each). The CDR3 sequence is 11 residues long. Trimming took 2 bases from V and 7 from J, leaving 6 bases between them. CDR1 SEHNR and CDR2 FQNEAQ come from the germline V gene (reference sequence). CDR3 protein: CASSLWGEQYF. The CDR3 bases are TGTGCCAGCAGCTTATGGGGGGAGCAGTACTTC.